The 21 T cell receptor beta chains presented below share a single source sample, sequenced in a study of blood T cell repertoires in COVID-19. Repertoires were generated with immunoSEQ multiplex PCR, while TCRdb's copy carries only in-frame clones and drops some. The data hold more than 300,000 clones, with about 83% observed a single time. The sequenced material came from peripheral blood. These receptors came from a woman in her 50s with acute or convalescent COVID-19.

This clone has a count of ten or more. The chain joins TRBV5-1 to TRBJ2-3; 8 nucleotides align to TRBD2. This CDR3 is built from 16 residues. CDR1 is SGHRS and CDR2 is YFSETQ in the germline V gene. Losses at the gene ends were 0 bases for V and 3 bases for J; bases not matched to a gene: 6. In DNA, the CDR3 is TGCGCCAGCAGCTTGGCCGTGCGGGGGGTAACAGATACGCAGTATTTT. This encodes CASSLAVRGVTDTQYF.

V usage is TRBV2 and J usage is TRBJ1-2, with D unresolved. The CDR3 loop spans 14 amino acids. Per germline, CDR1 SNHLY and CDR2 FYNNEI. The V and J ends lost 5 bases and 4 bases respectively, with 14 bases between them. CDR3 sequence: CASSLDGRFYGYTF. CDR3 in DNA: TGTGCCAGCAGTCTGGACGGGAGATTCTATGGCTACACCTTC.

CDR3 in amino acids: CATSDLLKPLITSNTEAFF. CDR3 sequence (DNA): TGTGCCACCAGTGATTTGCTGAAGCCCCTAATCACTTCGAACACTGAAGCTTTCTTT. The genes are TRBV24-1 and TRBJ1-1, with unresolved D. The CDR3 covers 19 residues. The ends were cut back, 0 bases at V and 1 base at J, with 20 bases in the middle. CDR1 is KGHDR and CDR2 is SFDVKD in the germline V gene.

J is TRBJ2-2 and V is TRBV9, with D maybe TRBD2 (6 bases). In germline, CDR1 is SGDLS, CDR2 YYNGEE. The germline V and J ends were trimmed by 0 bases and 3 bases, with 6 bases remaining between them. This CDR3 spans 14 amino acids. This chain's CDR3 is CASSVGRDTGELFF. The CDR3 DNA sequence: TGTGCCAGCAGCGTAGGGAGGGACACCGGGGAGCTGTTTTTT.

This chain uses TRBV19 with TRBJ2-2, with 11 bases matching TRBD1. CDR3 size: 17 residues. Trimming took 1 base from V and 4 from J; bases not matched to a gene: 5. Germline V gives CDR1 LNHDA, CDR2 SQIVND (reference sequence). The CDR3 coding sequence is TGTGCCAGTAGTATAGGGACAGGGGGCCCCTTCACCGGGGAGCTGTTTTTT. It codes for CASSIGTGGPFTGELFF.

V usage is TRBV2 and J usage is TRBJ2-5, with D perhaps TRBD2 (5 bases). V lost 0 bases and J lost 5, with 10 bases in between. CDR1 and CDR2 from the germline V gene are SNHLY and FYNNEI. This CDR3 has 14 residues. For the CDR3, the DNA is TGTGCCAGCAGTGAAGCGGGAGTAGGGGAGACCCAGTACTTC. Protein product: CASSEAGVGETQYF.

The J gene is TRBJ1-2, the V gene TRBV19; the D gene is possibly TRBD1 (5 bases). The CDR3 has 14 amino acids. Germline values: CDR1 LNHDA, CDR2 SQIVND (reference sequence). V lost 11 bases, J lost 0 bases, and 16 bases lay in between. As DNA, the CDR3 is TGTGCCTCCCGGGGGACTGGAGCTAACTATGGCTACACCTTC. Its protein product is CASRGTGANYGYTF. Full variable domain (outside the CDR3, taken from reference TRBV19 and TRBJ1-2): DGGITQSPKYLFRKEGQNVTLSCEQNLNHDAMYWYRQDPGQGLRLIYYSQIVNDFQKGDIAEGYSVSREKKESFPLTVTSAQKNPTAFYLCASRGTGANYGYTFGSGTRLTVV.

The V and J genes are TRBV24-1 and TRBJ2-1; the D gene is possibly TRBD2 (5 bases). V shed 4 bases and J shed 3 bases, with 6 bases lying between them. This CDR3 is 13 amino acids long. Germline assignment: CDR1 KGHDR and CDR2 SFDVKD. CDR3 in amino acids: CATSEGVYNEQFF. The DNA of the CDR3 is TGTGCCACCAGTGAGGGAGTCTACAATGAGCAGTTCTTC.

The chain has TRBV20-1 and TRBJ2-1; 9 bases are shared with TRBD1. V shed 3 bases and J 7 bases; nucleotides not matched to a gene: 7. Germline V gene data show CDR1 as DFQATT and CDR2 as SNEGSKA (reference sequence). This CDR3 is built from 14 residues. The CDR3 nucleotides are TGCAGTGCTAGTCGAGGGACAGGGAGAAATGAGCAGTTCTTC. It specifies CSASRGTGRNEQFF.

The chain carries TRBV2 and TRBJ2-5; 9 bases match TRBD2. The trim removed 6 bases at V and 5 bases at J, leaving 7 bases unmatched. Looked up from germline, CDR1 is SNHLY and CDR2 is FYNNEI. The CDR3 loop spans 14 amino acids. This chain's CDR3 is CASSAGTSRETQYF. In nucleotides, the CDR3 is TGTGCCAGCAGCGCCGGGACTAGCAGGGAGACCCAGTACTTC.

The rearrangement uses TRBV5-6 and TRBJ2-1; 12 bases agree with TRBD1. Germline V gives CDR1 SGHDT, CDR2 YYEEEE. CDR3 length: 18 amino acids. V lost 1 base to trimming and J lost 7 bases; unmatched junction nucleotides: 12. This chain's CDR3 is CASSLFRAGTGGWNEQFF. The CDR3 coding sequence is TGTGCCAGCAGCTTGTTCAGGGCCGGGACAGGGGGCTGGAATGAGCAGTTCTTC.

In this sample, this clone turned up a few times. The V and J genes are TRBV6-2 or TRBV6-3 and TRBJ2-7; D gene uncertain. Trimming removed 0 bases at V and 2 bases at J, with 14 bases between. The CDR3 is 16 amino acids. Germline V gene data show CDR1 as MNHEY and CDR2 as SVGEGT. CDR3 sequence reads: CASSYSSARPTYEQYF. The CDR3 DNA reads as TGTGCCAGCAGTTACTCGAGTGCCAGGCCGACCTACGAGCAGTACTTC.

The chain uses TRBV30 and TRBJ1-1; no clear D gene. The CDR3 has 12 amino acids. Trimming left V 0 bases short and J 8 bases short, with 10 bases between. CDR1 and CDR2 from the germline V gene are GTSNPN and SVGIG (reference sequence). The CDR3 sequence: CAWSVRGDEAFF. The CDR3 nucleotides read TGTGCCTGGAGTGTACGAGGAGACGAAGCTTTCTTT.

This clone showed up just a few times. The CDR3 protein is CASSLVSGGINTQYF. The CDR3 DNA is TGTGCCAGCAGCTTAGTTAGCGGGGGGATAAATACGCAGTATTTT. V is TRBV11-2 and J is TRBJ2-3; 10 bases align to TRBD2. This CDR3 is 15 amino acids long. CDR1 SGHAT and CDR2 FQNNGV come from the germline V gene. J gave up 7 bases and V 1 base, and 5 bases lay outside the gene matches.

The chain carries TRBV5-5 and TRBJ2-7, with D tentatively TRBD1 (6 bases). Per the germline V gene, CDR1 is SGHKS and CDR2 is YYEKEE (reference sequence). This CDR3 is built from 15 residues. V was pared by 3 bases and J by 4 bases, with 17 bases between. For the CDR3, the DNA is TGTGCCAGCAGCTGGGGGCAGGGTGGAACTTACGAGCAGTACGTC. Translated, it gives CASSWGQGGTYEQYV.

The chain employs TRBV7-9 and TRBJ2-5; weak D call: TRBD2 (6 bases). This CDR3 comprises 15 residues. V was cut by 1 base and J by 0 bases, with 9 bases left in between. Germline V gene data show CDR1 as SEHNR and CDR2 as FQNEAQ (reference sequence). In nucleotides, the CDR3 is TGTGCCAGCAGCTTAGTTCTAGCGTACCAAGAGACCCAGTACTTC. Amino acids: CASSLVLAYQETQYF.

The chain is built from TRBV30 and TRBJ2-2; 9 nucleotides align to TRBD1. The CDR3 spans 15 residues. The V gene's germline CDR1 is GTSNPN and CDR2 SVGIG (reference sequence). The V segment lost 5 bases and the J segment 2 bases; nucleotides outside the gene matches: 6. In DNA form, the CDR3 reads TGTGCCTGGGACAGGACAGGGGTAAACACCGGGGAGCTGTTTTTT. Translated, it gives CAWDRTGVNTGELFF.

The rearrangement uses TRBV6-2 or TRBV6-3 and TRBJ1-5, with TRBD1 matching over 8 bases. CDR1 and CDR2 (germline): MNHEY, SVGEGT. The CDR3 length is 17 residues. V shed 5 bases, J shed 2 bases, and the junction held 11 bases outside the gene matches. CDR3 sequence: CASSLVQGGRGNQPQHF. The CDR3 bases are TGTGCCAGCAGTCTCGTACAGGGGGGACGGGGCAATCAGCCCCAGCATTTT.

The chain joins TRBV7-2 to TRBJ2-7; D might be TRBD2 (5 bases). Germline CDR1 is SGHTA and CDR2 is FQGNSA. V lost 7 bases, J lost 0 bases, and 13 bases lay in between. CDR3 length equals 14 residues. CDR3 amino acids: CASNTDFSSYEQYF. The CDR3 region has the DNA TGTGCCAGCAACACGGACTTTAGCTCCTACGAGCAGTACTTC. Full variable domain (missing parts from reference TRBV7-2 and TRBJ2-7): GAGVSQSPSNKVTEKGKDVELRCDPISGHTALYWYRQSLGQGLEFLIYFQGNSAPDKSGLPSDRFSAERTGGSVSTLTIQRTQQEDSAVYLCASNTDFSSYEQYFGPGTRLTVT.

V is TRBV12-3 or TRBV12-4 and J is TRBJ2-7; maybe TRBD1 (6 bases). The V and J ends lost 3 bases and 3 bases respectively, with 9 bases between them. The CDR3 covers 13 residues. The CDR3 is CASSLIQGYEQYV. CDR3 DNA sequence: TGTGCCAGCAGTTTGATACAGGGCTACGAGCAGTACGTC.

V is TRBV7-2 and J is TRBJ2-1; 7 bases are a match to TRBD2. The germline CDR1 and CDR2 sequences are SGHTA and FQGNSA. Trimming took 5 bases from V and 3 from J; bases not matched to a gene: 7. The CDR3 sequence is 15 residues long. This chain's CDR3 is CASSAIAGIYNEQFF. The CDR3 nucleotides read TGTGCCAGCAGCGCCATAGCGGGTATCTACAATGAGCAGTTCTTC.